This TCR beta chain was found in a study of siplizumab effects on memory and regulatory T cells. V shed 4 bases and J shed 3 bases, with 12 bases lying between them. CDR1 and CDR2 (germline): MGHRA, YSYEKL. The CDR3 is made up of 15 amino acids. Measured with immunoSEQ multiplex PCR; TCRdb has only the in-frame clones, and not every one. The table has roughly 64,000 clones, approximately 97% seen once. Sequenced material: naive CD8+ T cells sorted from blood. The chain joins TRBV4-1 to TRBJ2-2, with D possibly being TRBD1 (5 bases). This receptor was taken from a human donor in good health. The CDR3 sequence: CASSPDIPDTGELFF. CDR3 sequence (DNA): TGCGCCAGCAGCCCGGACATTCCCGACACCGGGGAGCTGTTTTTT.